These 16 T cell receptor beta chains were all obtained from the same sample, sequenced in a study of cytomegalovirus exposure and HLA in healthy donors. The study ran its PCR with 60 Vbeta and 13 Jbeta primers. Measured with immunoSEQ multiplex PCR; TCRdb has only the in-frame clones, and not every one. The sample records over 150,000 clones, about 72% being singletons. Source material: PBMCs. The receptor source for this set is a man younger than 40 in good health and CMV-seropositive.

The rearrangement links TRBV6-6 to TRBJ2-7; the match to TRBD2 covers 8 bases. This CDR3 has 15 residues. Trimming took 5 bases from V and 2 from J; bases not matched to a gene: 8. CDR1 is MNHNY and CDR2 is SVGAGI in the germline V gene (reference sequence). The CDR3 protein is CASSPIAGSTYEQYF. The CDR3, as DNA: TGTGCCAGCAGTCCGATAGCGGGGTCGACCTACGAGCAGTACTTC.

The chain uses TRBV2 and TRBJ1-1, with 9 bases lining up with TRBD1. This CDR3 has 13 amino acids. Germline assignment: CDR1 SNHLY and CDR2 FYNNEI. V gave up 3 bases and J gave up 6 bases; unmatched junction bases: 2. This CDR3 is CASSDDRGSEAFF. The CDR3 DNA is TGTGCCAGCAGTGACGACAGGGGGTCTGAAGCTTTCTTT. Supplemented by reference TRBV2 and TRBJ1-1, the full variable domain reads EPEVTQTPSHQVTQMGQEVILRCVPISNHLYFYWYRQILGQKVEFLVSFYNNEISEKSEIFDDQFSVERPDGSNFTLKIRSTKLEDSAMYFCASSDDRGSEAFFGQGTRLTVV.

The chain uses TRBV7-3 and TRBJ1-6, with D perhaps TRBD1 (6 bases). With 2 bases removed from V and 9 bases from J, the gap between germline ends came to 14 bases. The germline gives CDR1 SGHTA, CDR2 FQGTGA. This CDR3 comprises 15 residues. CDR3: CASSLSQGHGSPLHF. DNA of the CDR3: TGTGCCAGCAGCTTATCGCAGGGGCATGGTTCACCCCTCCACTTT.

The chain has TRBV5-4 and TRBJ2-7; 7 positions match TRBD1. CDR3 size: 14 residues. CDR1 is SGHNT, CDR2 YYREEE, per germline (reference sequence). Trimming at V came to 5 bases and at J to 0 bases, leaving 5 bases not matched to a gene. CDR3 protein: CASRTGPLSYEQYF. CDR3 sequence (DNA): TGTGCCAGCAGGACAGGGCCCCTCTCCTACGAGCAGTACTTC.

J is TRBJ2-7 and V is TRBV6-1; TRBD2 is a possible D gene (6 bases). The CDR3 is 11 residues long. Germline CDR1 reads MNHNS; CDR2 reads SASEGT. V was shortened by 8 bases and J by 5 bases, with 10 bases between the two germline ends. The CDR3 sequence: CASRRGNEQYF. As DNA, the CDR3 is TGTGCCAGCCGGAGGGGAAACGAGCAGTACTTC.

The V gene is TRBV7-2, the J gene TRBJ2-3, with 10 nucleotides matching TRBD2. The CDR3 length is 15 residues. V gave up 8 bases and J gave up 2 bases; unmatched junction bases: 7. Per the germline V gene, CDR1 is SGHTA and CDR2 is FQGNSA. The CDR3 loop is CASGLAGALTDTQYF. The CDR3 nucleotides read TGTGCCAGCGGTCTAGCGGGGGCCCTCACAGATACGCAGTATTTT.

The V and J genes are TRBV27 and TRBJ1-5; TRBD1 matches 10 bases. CDR3 length equals 15 residues. Per the germline V gene, CDR1 is MNHEY and CDR2 is SMNVEV (reference sequence). V lost 6 bases, J lost 7 bases, and 9 bases stayed unmatched. The CDR3 DNA reads as TGTGCCAGCAGGTCCGGGACAGGGGAGGGACAGCCCCAGCATTTT. It encodes CASRSGTGEGQPQHF.

The chain joins TRBV29-1 to TRBJ1-6, with 7 bases fitting TRBD1. Germline V gives CDR1 SQVTM, CDR2 ANQGSEA. Germline trimming cut 7 bases from V and 3 bases from J; bases unmatched to any gene: 3. This CDR3 has 13 amino acids. CDR3: CSAGQDYNSPLHF. The CDR3 DNA is TGCAGCGCCGGACAGGACTATAATTCACCCCTCCACTTT.

This clone has a single count. The sample carries other DNA sequences with the same CDR3. The rearrangement uses TRBV5-1 and TRBJ2-1, with 7 nucleotides matching TRBD1. Germline assignment: CDR1 SGHRS and CDR2 YFSETQ. The J segment lost 5 bases and the V segment lost 4 bases, leaving 3 bases of the junction unmatched. This CDR3 spans 13 amino acids. The CDR3 DNA is TGCGCCAGCAGCCAGGGACAGAACAATGAGCAGTTCTTC. Residues: CASSQGQNNEQFF.

The rearrangement joins TRBV5-4 to TRBJ1-4; possible D gene TRBD1, 5 bases. V was pared by 0 bases and J by 2 bases, with 14 bases between. CDR3 length equals 17 residues. Germline lookup yields CDR1 SGHNT and CDR2 YYREEE (reference sequence). DNA of the CDR3: TGTGCCAGCAGCTTGGCGGGGCGGGGCACGACTAATGAAAAACTGTTTTTT. This encodes CASSLAGRGTTNEKLFF.

This sequence joins TRBV10-3 and TRBJ2-5; a possible D gene is TRBD1 (6 bases). V was clipped by 3 bases and J by 1 base, with 15 bases between them. Germline V gene sequence: CDR1 ENHRY, CDR2 SYGVKD. This CDR3 has 16 amino acids. The CDR3 nucleotides read TGTGCCATCAGTGAAATACCCCCGGACAGCCAAGAGACCCAGTACTTC. Protein: CAISEIPPDSQETQYF.

This rearrangement joins TRBV2 to TRBJ2-5, with 8 bases that match TRBD2. CDR3 length: 12 residues. From germline, CDR1 is SNHLY and CDR2 FYNNEI. V was pared by 4 bases and J by 5 bases, with 0 bases of the junction left unmatched. CDR3 sequence (DNA): TGTGCCAGCAGTGCGGGGGGGGAGACCCAGTACTTC. Translating it yields CASSAGGETQYF. Filled out from reference TRBV2 and TRBJ2-5, the complete variable domain reads EPEVTQTPSHQVTQMGQEVILRCVPISNHLYFYWYRQILGQKVEFLVSFYNNEISEKSEIFDDQFSVERPDGSNFTLKIRSTKLEDSAMYFCASSAGGETQYFGPGTRLLVL.

This clone was seen more than once but under ten times. The chain couples TRBV5-1 to TRBJ2-3, with 14 bases that match TRBD2. The CDR3 runs to 15 residues. CDR1 SGHRS and CDR2 YFSETQ come from the germline V gene. V lost 4 bases to trimming and J lost 6 bases; unmatched junction nucleotides: 4. CDR3 sequence: CASSLRTSGGDTQYF. Written as DNA, the CDR3 is TGCGCCAGCAGCCTCAGGACTAGCGGGGGGGATACGCAGTATTTT.

The chain recombines TRBV25-1 with TRBJ2-7, with 9 bases that match TRBD1. Germline values: CDR1 MGHDK, CDR2 SYGVNS. The CDR3 runs to 14 residues. V shed 8 bases and J 4 bases; nucleotides not matched to a gene: 9. The CDR3 is CASSPGQGNYEQYF. CDR3 bases: TGTGCCAGCTCGCCGGGACAGGGAAATTACGAGCAGTACTTC.

The genes are TRBV7-2 and TRBJ2-3; D is possibly TRBD1 (5 bases). V lost 5 bases to trimming and J lost 6 bases, with 18 bases between them. The CDR3 spans 15 residues. The germline V gene encodes CDR1 SGHTA and CDR2 FQGNSA. The CDR3 sequence: CASSLTGNFGDTQYF. Here the CDR3 DNA reads TGTGCCAGCAGCCTCACAGGAAATTTCGGGGATACGCAGTATTTT.

The rearrangement joins TRBV5-6 to TRBJ2-1; TRBD2 agrees at 8 bases. V trimming: 0 bases; J trimming: 7 bases; junction bases outside the gene matches: 9. CDR3 size: 16 residues. Germline CDR1 SGHDT, CDR2 YYEEEE. In nucleotides, the CDR3 is TGTGCCAGCAGCTTGGAGAGGGCGCGGGGGGAGAATGAGCAGTTCTTC. It specifies CASSLERARGENEQFF.